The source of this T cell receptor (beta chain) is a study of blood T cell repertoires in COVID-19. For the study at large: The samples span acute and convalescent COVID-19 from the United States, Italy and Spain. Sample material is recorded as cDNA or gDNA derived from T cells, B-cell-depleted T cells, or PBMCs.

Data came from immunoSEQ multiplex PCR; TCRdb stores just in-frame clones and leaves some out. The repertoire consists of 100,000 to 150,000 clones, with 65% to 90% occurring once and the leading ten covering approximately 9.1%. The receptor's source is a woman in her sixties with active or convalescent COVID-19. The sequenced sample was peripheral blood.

DNA of the CDR3: TGTGCCAGCAGCGAGGACAGGGTCTCCTACGAGCAGTACTTC. It codes for CASSEDRVSYEQYF. The rearrangement links TRBV9 to TRBJ2-7; 8 nucleotides agree with TRBD1. V shed 3 bases, J shed 0 bases, and the junction held 2 bases outside the gene matches. This CDR3 spans 14 amino acids. The germline gives CDR1 SGDLS, CDR2 YYNGEE.